These 17 T cell receptor beta chains were all obtained from the same sample, sequenced in a study of T cell responses to AZD1222 COVID-19 vaccine. Method: immunoSEQ multiplex PCR; TCRdb's copy keeps in-frame clones and lacks some. The sample records 100,000 to 120,000 clones, roughly 92% being singletons. The sequencing used peripheral blood, collected 28 days after the second AZD1222 dose. The origin of the receptors is an adult who received the AZD1222 COVID-19 vaccine.

The V and J genes are TRBV3-1 (or the pseudogene TRBV3-2) and TRBJ1-2, with 10 positions matching TRBD1. V was pared by 0 bases and J by 2 bases, with 9 bases of the junction left unmatched. The length of the CDR3 is 18 residues. From germline, CDR1 is LGHDT and CDR2 YNNKEL (reference sequence). The CDR3 is CASSQDLMSTGGNYGYTF. The CDR3 bases are TGTGCCAGCAGCCAAGATCTGATGTCGACAGGGGGCAACTATGGCTACACCTTC.

The chain links TRBV2 to TRBJ2-2; D unresolved. The CDR3 runs 14 residues. V was trimmed by 6 bases and J by 6 bases, leaving 14 bases between them. The V gene's germline CDR1 is SNHLY and CDR2 FYNNEI. This CDR3 is CASSERLGSGELFF. CDR3 DNA sequence: TGTGCCAGCAGCGAGCGCCTGGGCTCCGGGGAGCTGTTTTTT.

The chain joins TRBV6-5 to TRBJ2-7, with D maybe TRBD1 (5 bases). Germline CDR1 is MNHEY and CDR2 is SVGAGI. This CDR3 contains 15 residues. The V gene lost 2 bases and the J gene lost 1 base, with 12 bases spanning the gap. The CDR3 sequence: CASSYALDRSYEQYF. For the CDR3, the DNA is TGTGCCAGCAGTTACGCCCTCGACAGATCCTACGAGCAGTACTTC.

This chain joins TRBV18 and TRBJ2-7; possible D gene TRBD2, 7 bases. Germline V gene sequence: CDR1 KGHSH, CDR2 LQKENI. V shed 6 bases and J shed 3 bases, with 18 bases lying between them. The CDR3 length is 15 residues. CDR3 in amino acids: CASSRGGESVYEQYF. The CDR3 coding sequence is TGTGCCAGCTCCCGAGGGGGGGAATCAGTCTACGAGCAGTACTTC.

The V call is TRBV12-3 or TRBV12-4, the J call TRBJ1-2, with D possibly being TRBD1 (5 bases). This CDR3 has 12 amino acids. V shed 6 bases and J shed 8 bases, with 13 bases lying between them. The DNA of the CDR3 is TGTGCCAGCAGCATGACCAGGGCAGGCTACACCTTC. This encodes CASSMTRAGYTF.

The chain couples TRBV5-1 to TRBJ1-5; TRBD1 matches 7 bases. Trimming at V came to 1 base and at J to 4 bases, leaving 2 bases not matched to a gene. Germline CDR1 and CDR2: SGHRS and YFSETQ. The CDR3 has 14 amino acids. CDR3 in amino acids: CASSLWGQNQPQHF. The CDR3 region has the DNA TGCGCCAGCAGCTTGTGGGGACAGAATCAGCCCCAGCATTTT.

CDR3 loop: CASSPRTGTINEQFF. The CDR3 coding sequence is TGTGCCAGCAGCCCCCGGACAGGGACTATCAATGAGCAGTTCTTC. V gene TRBV9 combines with J gene TRBJ2-1; weak D call: TRBD1 (8 bases). The CDR3 length is 15 residues. CDR1 and CDR2 (germline): SGDLS, YYNGEE. V was clipped by 4 bases and J by 6 bases, with 17 bases between them.

The chain links TRBV20-1 to TRBJ1-4; D may be TRBD1 (5 bases). CDR3 length equals 15 residues. From germline, CDR1 is DFQATT and CDR2 SNEGSKA (reference sequence). Trimming removed 3 bases from V and 4 bases from J, with 15 bases in between. Written as DNA, the CDR3 is TGCAGTGCTAGTTCCGTGGGGGAAGGTAATGAAAAACTGTTTTTT. Amino acids: CSASSVGEGNEKLFF.

The chain is built from TRBV27 and TRBJ1-4, with TRBD1 as a possible D gene (5 bases). Looked up from germline, CDR1 is MNHEY and CDR2 is SMNVEV (reference sequence). V was clipped by 3 bases and J by 8 bases, with 16 bases between them. This CDR3 comprises 15 residues. The CDR3, as DNA: TGTGCCAGCAGTTTTGAGGACCGCGGGGGAGAAAAACTGTTTTTT. Its protein is CASSFEDRGGEKLFF.

The J gene is TRBJ1-1, the V gene TRBV19; D is possibly TRBD1 (6 bases). Between the trimmed V and J ends, which lost 4 bases and 4 bases, there was a span of 16 bases. The germline V gene encodes CDR1 LNHDA and CDR2 SQIVND (reference sequence). The CDR3 spans 15 residues. Here the CDR3 reads CASSTLTGISTEAFF. The CDR3 DNA is TGTGCCAGTAGTACTCTCACAGGGATAAGCACTGAAGCTTTCTTT.

The rearrangement links TRBV5-1 to TRBJ1-1; D is undetermined. The CDR3 spans 14 residues. Germline V lookup: CDR1 SGHRS, CDR2 YFSETQ. Trimming removed 0 bases at V and 0 bases at J, with 6 bases between. DNA of the CDR3: TGCGCCAGCAGCTTGGACTCCGTGAACACTGAAGCTTTCTTT. Translated, it gives CASSLDSVNTEAFF.

The chain combines TRBV7-9 with TRBJ1-3; D gene unclear. Germline V gene data show CDR1 as SEHNR and CDR2 as FQNEAQ (reference sequence). Trimming cost V 1 base and J 10 bases, with 11 bases left between them. The CDR3 has 13 amino acids. The CDR3 DNA reads TGTGCCAGCAGCTTAGTGATGCTGGAGACCATATATTTT. Amino acids: CASSLVMLETIYF. The entire variable domain, with the rest obtained from reference TRBV7-9 and TRBJ1-3, is as follows: DTGVSQNPRHKITKRGQNVTFRCDPISEHNRLYWYRQTLGQGPEFLTYFQNEAQLEKSRLLSDRFSAERPKGSFSTLEIQRTEQGDSAMYLCASSLVMLETIYFGEGSWLTVV.

The genes are TRBV11-3 and TRBJ2-3, with D tentatively TRBD1 or TRBD2 (7 bases each). Between the trimmed V and J ends, which lost 8 bases and 7 bases, there was a span of 16 bases. CDR1 and CDR2 from the germline V gene are SGHNT and YENEEA. The CDR3 contains 13 residues. CDR3 nucleotides: TGTGCCAGCGGATCAGGGGGGGAACATACGCAGTATTTT. The encoded protein is CASGSGGEHTQYF.

The rearrangement uses TRBV5-1 and TRBJ2-1, with a weak D call TRBD2 (6 bases). The length of the CDR3 is 16 residues. The V and J ends lost 3 bases and 9 bases respectively, with 22 bases between them. Germline assignment: CDR1 SGHRS and CDR2 YFSETQ. CDR3 residues: CASSSGNPAAGGEQFF. CDR3 sequence (DNA): TGCGCCAGCAGCTCGGGAAACCCGGCAGCCGGGGGTGAGCAGTTCTTC.

The V call is TRBV9, the J call TRBJ2-2; 7 bases are shared with TRBD1. V lost 3 bases to trimming and J lost 7 bases; unmatched junction nucleotides: 6. The V gene's germline CDR1 is SGDLS and CDR2 YYNGEE. CDR3 length: 14 residues. CDR3: CASSAGQNVGELFF. In nucleotides, the CDR3 is TGTGCCAGCAGCGCGGGACAGAATGTCGGGGAGCTGTTTTTT.

The J gene is TRBJ2-2, the V gene TRBV19; D call uncertain. From germline, CDR1 is LNHDA and CDR2 SQIVND (reference sequence). CDR3 length equals 14 residues. Trimming cost V 6 bases and J 1 base, with 9 bases left between them. CDR3 bases: TGTGCCAGTAGCAGGTCTCGGAACACCGGGGAGCTGTTTTTT. Protein sequence: CASSRSRNTGELFF.

The rearrangement links TRBV6-5 to TRBJ1-1; tentative D call: TRBD1 (5 bases). Germline assignment: CDR1 MNHEY and CDR2 SVGAGI. This CDR3 is 13 amino acids long. V shed 8 bases and J shed 3 bases, with 13 bases lying between them. DNA of the CDR3: TGTGCCAGCCGCAGGGTAACGGACACTGAAGCTTTCTTT. This translates into CASRRVTDTEAFF.